Following are 18 T cell receptor beta chains from one sample sequenced in a study of blood T cell repertoires in COVID-19. Only in-frame clones appear in the TCRdb table, and some are missing; sequencing was by immunoSEQ multiplex PCR. The data contain some 150,000 clones, about nine tenths of them singletons. The sample was peripheral blood. All receptors come from a woman aged 55-75 years with active or convalescent COVID-19.

The chain links TRBV19 to TRBJ2-7; 7 bases are shared with TRBD1. The CDR3 spans 14 residues. Germline V gene lookup returns CDR1 LNHDA and CDR2 SQIVND (reference sequence). With V trimmed by 7 bases and J by 0 bases, 6 bases remained unmatched. Here the CDR3 DNA reads TGTGCCAGTAAAGTGACAGGGACCTCCTACGAGCAGTACTTC. Translating gives CASKVTGTSYEQYF. Variable domain in full (rest from reference TRBV19 and TRBJ2-7): DGGITQSPKYLFRKEGQNVTLSCEQNLNHDAMYWYRQDPGQGLRLIYYSQIVNDFQKGDIAEGYSVSREKKESFPLTVTSAQKNPTAFYLCASKVTGTSYEQYFGPGTRLTVT.

The chain recombines TRBV19 with TRBJ1-1; D is unclear. The CDR3 is 13 amino acids. The germline V gene has CDR1 LNHDA and CDR2 SQIVND (reference sequence). Trimming pared 3 bases from V and 4 bases from J, leaving 9 bases between. This CDR3 reads CASSIPLTTEAFF. The CDR3 bases are TGTGCCAGTAGTATTCCCCTAACCACTGAAGCTTTCTTT.

The chain links TRBV28 to TRBJ2-3; D is possibly TRBD2 (6 bases). The length of the CDR3 is 18 residues. Germline V lookup: CDR1 MDHEN, CDR2 SYDVKM. V lost 0 bases and J 2 bases, leaving 18 bases between the germline ends. The CDR3 DNA is TGTGCCAGCAGTTTATGGCAGGTGGGGGACTTTCCCACAGATACGCAGTATTTT. Translating it yields CASSLWQVGDFPTDTQYF.

V is TRBV11-2 and J is TRBJ2-7, with D perhaps TRBD1 (5 bases). The CDR3 covers 14 residues. The V and J ends lost 0 bases and 5 bases respectively, with 11 bases between them. Germline V gene data show CDR1 as SGHAT and CDR2 as FQNNGV. CDR3 sequence (DNA): TGTGCCAGCAGCTTAGATGCCAGGGTCCACGAGCAGTACTTC. Translating gives CASSLDARVHEQYF.

V is TRBV6-2 or TRBV6-3 and J is TRBJ2-7, with TRBD2 identical over 10 bases. Germline V gene data show CDR1 as MNHEY and CDR2 as SVGEGT. The CDR3 extends over 15 amino acids. J was trimmed by 4 bases and V by 2 bases; bases with no gene match: 5. The CDR3 nucleotides are TGTGCCAGCAGTTACCCCCTAGCGGGGGAGTACGAGCAGTACTTC. Translating it yields CASSYPLAGEYEQYF.

The chain employs TRBV12-5 and TRBJ1-3; D remains ambiguous. The CDR3 has 17 amino acids. V was cut by 5 bases and J by 0 bases, with 17 bases left in between. Germline-derived CDR1 and CDR2 are LGHNT and FRNRAP. CDR3 protein: CASGTVTVYYSGNTIYF. The CDR3 bases are TGTGCTAGTGGTACGGTGACGGTTTACTACTCTGGAAACACCATATATTTT.

V usage is TRBV29-1 and J usage is TRBJ2-1, with D tentatively TRBD2 (7 bases). The CDR3 consists of 14 residues. V was clipped by 4 bases and J by 7 bases, with 17 bases between them. CDR1 and CDR2 from the germline V gene are SQVTM and ANQGSEA. CDR3 sequence (DNA): TGCAGCGTTGTAGGGGGGGGAAAATATAATGAGCAGTTCTTC. Translated, it gives CSVVGGGKYNEQFF.

The chain recombines TRBV7-2 with TRBJ1-2, with 8 bases fitting TRBD1. Trimming at V came to 2 bases and at J to 7 bases, leaving 9 bases not matched to a gene. Germline V gene sequence: CDR1 SGHTA, CDR2 FQGNSA. The CDR3 is 15 amino acids. CDR3 loop: CASSLYSQGAVGYTF. CDR3 nucleotides: TGTGCCAGCAGCTTATACTCTCAGGGGGCTGTTGGCTACACCTTC.

With regard to this clone: Other nucleotide sequences in the sample specify the same CDR3. The V call is TRBV3-1 (or the pseudogene TRBV3-2), the J call TRBJ2-7; D possibly corresponds to TRBD1 (6 bases). The V end lost 2 bases, the J end lost 7 bases, and 9 bases lay between the germline ends. This CDR3 has 12 amino acids. The germline V gene encodes CDR1 LGHDT and CDR2 YNNKEL (reference sequence). CDR3 protein: CASSQWGREQYF. As DNA, the CDR3 is TGTGCCAGCAGCCAATGGGGGCGGGAGCAGTACTTC.

The genes are TRBV19 and TRBJ2-3; D might be TRBD2 (6 bases). Germline CDR1 is LNHDA and CDR2 is SQIVND (reference sequence). CDR3 length equals 14 residues. V was shortened by 3 bases and J by 9 bases, with 16 bases between the two germline ends. For the CDR3, the DNA is TGTGCCAGTAGTATTGTGCCCCGCGGGGAGACGCAGTATTTT. Translating it yields CASSIVPRGETQYF.

The V gene is TRBV4-3, the J gene TRBJ1-6; no clear D. V lost 4 bases and J lost 9, with 7 bases in between. Germline lookup yields CDR1 LGHNA and CDR2 YSLEER. This CDR3 is 12 amino acids long. The CDR3 loop reads CASSRGSSPLHF. In nucleotides, the CDR3 is TGCGCCAGCAGCCGAGGGAGTTCACCCCTCCACTTT.

This chain joins TRBV5-1 and TRBJ1-1, with D perhaps matching TRBD1 (5 bases). CDR3 length: 12 residues. Germline V gives CDR1 SGHRS, CDR2 YFSETQ. Between the trimmed V and J ends, which lost 3 bases and 6 bases, there was a span of 9 bases. The CDR3 loop reads CASSSGVSEAFF. The DNA of the CDR3 is TGCGCCAGCAGCTCGGGGGTATCTGAAGCTTTCTTT. The full variable domain, completed using reference TRBV5-1 and TRBJ1-1, is KAGVTQTPRYLIKTRGQQVTLSCSPISGHRSVSWYQQTPGQGLQFLFEYFSETQRNKGNFPGRFSGRQFSNSRSEMNVSTLELGDSALYLCASSSGVSEAFFGQGTRLTVV.

The rearrangement links TRBV5-4 to TRBJ1-1; D is undetermined. The CDR3 consists of 12 residues. Germline CDR1 and CDR2: SGHNT and YYREEE (reference sequence). Deletions cut 7 bases from V and 4 bases from J, with 11 bases between. In nucleotides, the CDR3 is TGTGCCAGCTCCGGGGATAGCACTGAAGCTTTCTTT. Its translation: CASSGDSTEAFF.

The V call is TRBV10-3, the J call TRBJ1-1; perhaps TRBD1 as D (6 bases). Trimming left V 8 bases short and J 4 bases short, with 11 bases between. CDR3 length equals 12 residues. The V gene's germline CDR1 is ENHRY and CDR2 SYGVKD. The CDR3 DNA reads TGTGCCATCGGGACATTGTCCACTGAAGCTTTCTTT. Its translation is CAIGTLSTEAFF.

The V and J genes are TRBV7-2 and TRBJ2-5, with 7 bases identical to TRBD1. V lost 2 bases, J lost 9 bases, and 15 bases stayed unmatched. The V gene's germline CDR1 is SGHTA and CDR2 FQGNSA. This CDR3 has 16 residues. CDR3 nucleotides: TGTGCCAGCAGCTTAAAAGTAGGGGGCCCCACTGCGGCCCAGTACTTC. Its translation: CASSLKVGGPTAAQYF.

The J gene is TRBJ2-2, the V gene TRBV23-1; D is ambiguous. TRBV23-1 carries the ORF label, with uncertain function. Between the trimmed V and J ends, which lost 2 bases and 6 bases, there was a span of 13 bases. This CDR3 has 15 residues. The chain's CDR3 is CASSQKTVGPGELFF. For the CDR3, the DNA is TGCGCCAGCAGTCAAAAAACGGTTGGTCCCGGGGAGCTGTTTTTT.

The chain uses TRBV18 and TRBJ1-1; D might be TRBD1 (5 bases). The germline V and J ends were trimmed by 6 bases and 5 bases, with 16 bases remaining between them. Germline V gene sequence: CDR1 KGHSH, CDR2 LQKENI. This CDR3 region has 14 residues. CDR3 region: CASSGYQGRTEAFF. The CDR3 DNA sequence: TGTGCCAGCTCCGGATACCAGGGCCGGACTGAAGCTTTCTTT.

The chain joins TRBV7-2 to TRBJ1-2; D unclear. The CDR3 runs 15 residues. V lost 2 bases, J lost 4 bases, and 14 bases lay in between. CDR1 and CDR2 from the germline V gene are SGHTA and FQGNSA. CDR3 in DNA: TGTGCCAGCAGCTTACATTATGGAGAGGGCTATGGCTACACCTTC. It translates to CASSLHYGEGYGYTF.